This T cell receptor beta chain was recorded in a study of shared clonotypes between healthy human individuals. The split of CD4+ cells yielded CD45RA+ naive and CD45RA-negative memory subsets. Clones were sequenced by immunoSEQ multiplex PCR, and TCRdb holds only the in-frame ones, with some missing. This table has 2 million to 2.5 million clones, 95% appearing once. General observations from the study: Shared clonotypes: 4.5% to 6.5% naive CD4, around 3.7% naive CD8, 2% to 2.5% memory CD4, over 0.3% memory CD8.

V was trimmed by 7 bases and J by 7 bases, leaving 19 bases between them. Per germline, CDR1 MNHEY and CDR2 SVGAGI. CDR3 length equals 15 residues. This clone has only one observation. Its antigen is unknown. Sequenced sample: naive CD4+ T cells sorted from blood. Subset noted: CD45RA+ positively selected. This clonotype was sampled from a man between 18 and 35 years old in good health. V gene TRBV6-5 combines with J gene TRBJ1-4, with D possibly being TRBD1 (6 bases). The DNA for the CDR3 is TGTGCCAGCACCTCCATAGGGACACGCGCTGAAAAACTGTTTTTT. Translating it yields CASTSIGTRAEKLFF.